This T cell receptor (beta chain) is from a study of cytomegalovirus exposure and HLA in healthy donors. The PCR made use of 60 Vbeta and 13 Jbeta primers. Sequencing used immunoSEQ multiplex PCR; TCRdb keeps in-frame clones, though not all of them. The sample lists around 120,000 clones, under 90% occurring once. V was clipped by 6 bases and J by 3 bases, with 13 bases between them. The germline CDR1 and CDR2 sequences are KGHSH and LQKENI. This CDR3 is built from 14 residues. Broader study findings: There was a cluster of highly shared sequence variants that was likely a sequencing artifact.

As regards this clone: Antigen: not known.

The sequenced material came from PBMCs. This chain connects TRBV18 to TRBJ2-3; D possibly corresponds to TRBD1 (5 bases). The clonotype comes from a female donor in good health and CMV-seropositive. Here the CDR3 DNA reads TGTGCCAGCTCCCCCCTTGACAGTACAGATACGCAGTATTTT. It codes for CASSPLDSTDTQYF. Full variable domain (remainder filled in from reference TRBV18 and TRBJ2-3): NAGVMQNPRHLVRRRGQEARLRCSPMKGHSHVYWYRQLPEEGLKFMVYLQKENIIDESGMPKERFSAEFPKEGPSILRIQQVVRGDSAAYFCASSPLDSTDTQYFGPGTRLTVL.